The T cell receptor (beta chain) described here comes from a study of stem cell transplantation in POMP-related autoinflammatory disease. The overall study: Before transplant, CD4+ T cells skewed naive and CD8+ proportions were low. Study-wide results and limits: A trend toward lower repertoire diversity and greater clonality appeared in every analyzed T-cell subset of PRAID patients.

Sequenced by immunoSEQ multiplex PCR; TCRdb stores in-frame clones only, minus some. The sample includes 25,000 to 30,000 clones, more than 75% of them seen just once. With respect to this clone: Antigen unknown.

From germline, CDR1 is SEHNR and CDR2 FQNEAQ (reference sequence). This CDR3 is built from 18 residues. The ends were cut back, 0 bases at V and 2 bases at J, with 16 bases in the middle. The receptor was derived from a human donor with POMP-related autoinflammation and immune dysregulation (PRAID). The specimen was CD4+ T cells from PBMCs, collected before stem cell transplantation. The chain has TRBV7-9 and TRBJ2-2; the D call may be TRBD1 or TRBD2 (5 bases each). The CDR3 is CASSLAFAGTGNTGELFF. CDR3 DNA: TGTGCCAGCAGCTTAGCGTTCGCCGGGACGGGAAACACCGGGGAGCTGTTTTTT.